The rows below give T cell receptor beta chains drawn from one sample of a study of early T cells in non-severe SARS-CoV-2 infection. A single record per CDR3 protein comes from TCRdb applying MiXCR to the 5' RACE reads. This table has about 38,000 distinct CDR3 sequences, roughly 5% appearing once. Material for sequencing was whole blood. All receptors come from an adult who was a healthcare worker with PCR-confirmed SARS-CoV-2 infection or an uninfected control (not recorded which). Both conserved end residues are part of each CDR3. Fields, in order: J gene, V gene, CDR3 protein.

j_call: TRBJ1-5
v_call: TRBV12-3/TRBV12-4
cdr3_aa: CASSLAGGGRTDQPQHF

j_call: TRBJ2-3
v_call: TRBV4-1
cdr3_aa: CASSLGAGSTDTQYF

j_call: TRBJ1-5
v_call: TRBV5-1
cdr3_aa: CASSLVGEGNQPQHF

j_call: TRBJ2-5
v_call: TRBV29-1
cdr3_aa: CSVDTGAETQYF

j_call: TRBJ2-7
v_call: TRBV12-3/TRBV12-4
cdr3_aa: CASSPTFLVGLEYEQYF

j_call: TRBJ1-1
v_call: TRBV4-2
cdr3_aa: CASFYSGQGGTEAFF

j_call: TRBJ2-5
v_call: TRBV2
cdr3_aa: CASSDLGDPKGETQYF

j_call: TRBJ2-1
v_call: TRBV12-3/TRBV12-4
cdr3_aa: CASNLAGGPHNEQFF

j_call: TRBJ1-6
v_call: TRBV12-3/TRBV12-4
cdr3_aa: CASSHRDEDSPLHF

j_call: TRBJ1-1
v_call: TRBV19
cdr3_aa: CASSPPWVNEAFF

j_call: TRBJ2-3
v_call: TRBV20-1
cdr3_aa: CSAGGDHGAGSTDTQYF

j_call: TRBJ1-1
v_call: TRBV2
cdr3_aa: CASSDGLNTEAFF

j_call: TRBJ2-6
v_call: TRBV7-9
cdr3_aa: CASGLSGGSSGANVLTF

j_call: TRBJ1-1
v_call: TRBV6-5
cdr3_aa: CASSYSLGRNTEAFF

j_call: TRBJ2-2
v_call: TRBV7-2
cdr3_aa: CASSLPRTGELFF

j_call: TRBJ1-5
v_call: TRBV1
cdr3_aa: CTSSQGIQGWQPQHF

j_call: TRBJ1-1
v_call: TRBV7-6
cdr3_aa: CASSLAGPNTEAFF

j_call: TRBJ1-1
v_call: TRBV18
cdr3_aa: CASSPGNTEAFF

j_call: TRBJ2-2
v_call: TRBV12-3/TRBV12-4
cdr3_aa: CASSPTPGQANTGELFF

j_call: TRBJ1-5
v_call: TRBV9
cdr3_aa: CASSVSGTVNQPQHF

j_call: TRBJ2-7
v_call: TRBV18
cdr3_aa: CASTPGHPYEQYF

j_call: TRBJ2-7
v_call: TRBV19
cdr3_aa: CASSKPEGSEQYF

j_call: TRBJ2-2
v_call: TRBV7-9
cdr3_aa: CASSLVRQGGGELFF

j_call: TRBJ2-7
v_call: TRBV4-1
cdr3_aa: CASSHSKTGLYEQYF